This T cell receptor beta chain was sequenced during a study of regulatory T cells in long-lasting Graves disease. About the study: Positivity for TSH receptor antibodies plus over 5 years of antithyroid drugs meant persistent Graves' disease. Regarding the study as a whole: Persistent patients shared 2,700 or so public clonotypes among themselves. Newly diagnosed patients shared fewer, at roughly 1,000. There was favoring of TRBV28, TRBJ1-2 and TRBJ2-5 in persistent disease.

Comments on this clonotype: Its antigen remains unknown.

Arm-PCR of CDR3 regions and iRepertoire HTBI primers were used to build TCR beta libraries. Using its own MiXCR run on the multiplex PCR reads, TCRdb lists one record per CDR3 protein. The sample carries 430,000 or so distinct CDR3 sequences, roughly 23% recorded once. Germline CDR1 and CDR2: MNHEY and SMNVEV (reference sequence). Losses at the gene ends were 4 bases for V and 4 bases for J; bases not matched to a gene: 7. This CDR3 is built from 14 residues. Time point defined: persistent/refractory GD, antithyroid drugs over 5 years with positive TRAb. The TCR library was made from RNA that had been extracted from PBMCs in TRIzol.

This sequence joins TRBV27 and TRBJ2-7, with 7 bases aligning to TRBD2. The sequence derives from a female donor with Graves disease. Sequencing was performed on peripheral blood mononuclear cells (PBMCs), taken when the disease was refractory, from a patient treated with antithyroid drugs. CDR3 DNA sequence: TGTGCCAGCAGTTCAGCGGGAAAGGGATACGAGCAGTACTTC. Its protein is CASSSAGKGYEQYF.